This paragraph covers one T cell receptor (beta chain) sequence. At one of its ends the junction is not consistent with the germline gene, which may arise from a read error. The sample belongs to a study of tumor-infiltrating lymphocytes in primary liver carcinoma. Overall study: These patients were men and women whose ages were 30 to 69 years.

Unsorted bulk tissue of roughly 19-30 mg yielded co-extracted RNA and DNA. From approximately 0.5 ug of total RNA, TCR beta-specific cDNA was reverse-transcribed using a constant-region primer. Three rounds of nested multiplex PCR with slightly modified ARM-PCR produced TCR beta libraries. TRBV1-TRBV30 forward primers paired with a C-beta reverse primer drove the first two PCR rounds, about 10 cycles each. TCRdb re-analysed the multiplex PCR reads in MiXCR, keeping a single row per CDR3 protein. Among about 30,000 distinct CDR3 sequences listed, about 71% were seen once. CDR1 and CDR2 (germline): SGHAT, FQNNGV. The length of the CDR3 is 16 residues.

Sequences were obtained from liver tumor tissue from sampling region 3. Subset here: tumor region T3, left-lateral pole. The V gene is TRBV11-2, the J gene TRBJ2-3, with D perhaps TRBD1 (8 bases). The source of this sequence is a woman aged 25 to 45 with primary liver carcinoma and hepatitis B virus infection. CDR3 in DNA: TGTGCCGGCAGCCTGACGCGACAGGGGAGGGGAGATACGCAGTATTTT. It specifies CAGSLTRQGRGDTQYF.